This T cell receptor (beta chain) comes out of a study of early T cells in non-severe SARS-CoV-2 infection. Study-level background: The authors sequenced bulk RNA from unsorted whole blood, leaving chains unpaired. Findings of the study overall: Comparison of clonotypes with VDJdb favored anti-spike CD8 responses while missing private and CD4 specificities.

As to this clonotype: Antigen unknown.

Individual cDNA molecules each received unique molecular identifiers attached to them. TCRdb re-called the 5' RACE reads through MiXCR, storing one row per CDR3 protein. The sample holds 85,000 to 100,000 distinct CDR3 sequences; roughly 17% are singletons and the top ten take 5.1%. The CDR3 loop spans 14 amino acids. Germline V gene sequence: CDR1 SEHNR, CDR2 FQNEAQ (reference sequence). V trimming: 3 bases; J trimming: 7 bases; junction bases outside the gene matches: 5. The genes are TRBV7-9 and TRBJ2-3, with TRBD2 matching 9 bases. Sequences were derived from whole blood, sampled at baseline. The source is an adult who was a healthcare worker with PCR-confirmed SARS-CoV-2 infection or an uninfected control (not recorded which). CDR3 in DNA: TGTGCCAGCAGCTTCTGGACTAGCGATAATACGCAGTATTTT. Encoded protein: CASSFWTSDNTQYF.